This T cell receptor beta chain is from a study of cytomegalovirus exposure and HLA in healthy donors. Remarks on this clone: What it recognizes is unknown.

Study observations and caveats: A link between a missense DCLRE1C variant and TCR beta V- and J-gene trimming emerged from a later analysis. HLA allele associations emerged for roughly 17,000 TCR beta sequences in a later analysis, at 0.05 false discovery rate.

PCR amplification relied on 60 Vbeta primers (plus 13 Jbeta primers). Assay: immunoSEQ multiplex PCR; the TCRdb copy retains only in-frame clones and omits some. The sample yields 100,000 to 120,000 clones, less than 80% seen once. V was trimmed by 0 bases and J by 8 bases, leaving 11 bases between them. CDR1 and CDR2 (germline): LGHNA, YSLEER. CDR3 size: 14 residues. The material sequenced was PBMCs. This chain links TRBV4-3 with TRBJ2-4; no reliable D call. The TCR sequence derives from a man in his thirties or forties in good health and CMV-seronegative. For the CDR3, the DNA is TGCGCCAGCAGCCAAGATGAGGTAGACTACATTCAGTACTTC. Amino acid sequence: CASSQDEVDYIQYF.